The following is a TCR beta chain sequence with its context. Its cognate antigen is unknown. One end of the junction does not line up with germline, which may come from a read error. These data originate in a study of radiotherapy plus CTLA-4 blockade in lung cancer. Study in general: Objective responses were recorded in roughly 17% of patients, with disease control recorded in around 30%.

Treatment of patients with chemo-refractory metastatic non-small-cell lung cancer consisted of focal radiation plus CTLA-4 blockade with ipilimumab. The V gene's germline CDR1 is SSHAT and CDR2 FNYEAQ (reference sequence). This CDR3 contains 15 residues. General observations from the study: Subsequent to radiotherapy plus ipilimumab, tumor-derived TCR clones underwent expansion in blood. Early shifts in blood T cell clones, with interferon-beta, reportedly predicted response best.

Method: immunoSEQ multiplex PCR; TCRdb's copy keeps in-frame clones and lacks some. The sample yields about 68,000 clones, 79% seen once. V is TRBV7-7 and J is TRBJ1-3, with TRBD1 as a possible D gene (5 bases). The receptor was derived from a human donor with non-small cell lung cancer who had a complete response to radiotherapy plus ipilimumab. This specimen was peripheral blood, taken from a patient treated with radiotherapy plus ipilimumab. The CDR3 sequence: CASSLSGEAGNTIYF. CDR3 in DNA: TGTGCTAGCAGCTTGTCGGGGGAGGCTGGAAACACCATATATTTT.